This TCR beta chain stems from a study of blood T cell repertoires in COVID-19. Background on the study: Sites across the United States, Italy and Spain contributed samples from acute and convalescent COVID-19.

Trimming removed 5 bases from V and 5 bases from J, with 28 bases in between. The CDR3 is 18 amino acids. Germline values: CDR1 SGHVS, CDR2 FNYEAQ. Produced via immunoSEQ multiplex PCR; TCRdb's table is partial and in-frame only. The sample includes 25,000 to 35,000 clones, around 85% of them seen just once. Sample: peripheral blood. The TCR was taken from a man aged 60-69 years with active COVID-19. The chain is built from TRBV7-6 and TRBJ2-7; tentatively, D is TRBD2 (6 bases). The CDR3 sequence is CASSPDEGLYVLNNEQYF. CDR3 nucleotide sequence: TGTGCCAGCAGCCCCGACGAGGGACTGTACGTCCTGAACAACGAGCAGTACTTC.